Detailed here is one T cell receptor (beta chain). This entry is derived from a study of cytomegalovirus exposure and HLA in healthy donors. Study at large: Findings of an earlier analysis included more than 90 million unique TCR beta sequences from 190 million or so T cells.

The PCR used 60 Vbeta and 13 Jbeta primers. The table came from immunoSEQ multiplex PCR; TCRdb's copy has only in-frame clones and leaves some out. The table shows 150,000 to 200,000 clones, with 70% to 90% occurring only once. The sequenced sample was PBMCs. This TCR came from a man aged 18-30 years in good health and CMV-seropositive.

CDR3 region: CASSSGQGSEKLFF. The CDR3 nucleotides read TGTGCCAGCTCAAGTGGACAGGGAAGTGAAAAACTGTTTTTT. The V and J genes are TRBV18 and TRBJ1-4, with 8 positions matching TRBD1. Per germline, CDR1 KGHSH and CDR2 LQKENI. V trimming: 5 bases; J trimming: 7 bases; junction bases outside the gene matches: 6. This CDR3 contains 14 residues.